These T cell receptor beta chains were read from a single sample in a study of OX40 agonist ivuxolimab in advanced cancers. Some clones are missing from TCRdb's copy, which holds only in-frame ones; the method was immunoSEQ multiplex PCR. This table holds about 83,000 clones, approximately 90% found once. The sequencing used CD4+ or CD8+ T cells sorted from blood, collected in a trial of the OX40 agonist ivuxolimab. The receptor source for this set is an adult with an advanced solid tumor such as melanoma, head and neck, liver or kidney cancer. Each CDR3 is given with its conserved first and last residue. The D gene is left open where the match is weak. Clone size, where shown, is once, few, many, or a class for clones that have expanded.

length	V	J	size	D	DNA	CDR3
13	TRBV6-5	TRBJ1-2	.	TRBD1	TGTGCCAGCAGCCGCGACAGGGTTCAAGGCTACACCTTC	CASSRDRVQGYTF
13	TRBV29-1	TRBJ1-1	.	.	TGCAGCGTTGAGGTGGGGGGGAACACTGAAGCTTTCTTT	CSVEVGGNTEAFF
16	TRBV27	TRBJ2-7	.	TRBD2	TGTGCCAGCCTCTTTCCCCTAGCGGGAGGGCCCTTTGAGCAGTACTTC	CASLFPLAGGPFEQYF
17	TRBV19	TRBJ2-3	.	.	TGTGCCAGTAGTATGAGGAGGGGGACATTCCACGCGGCTACGCAGTATTTT	CASSMRRGTFHAATQYF
16	TRBV4-1	TRBJ2-7	.	TRBD2	TGCGCCAGCAGCCACCCGGGAGGGAAAACGCCTTACGAGCAGTACTTC	CASSHPGGKTPYEQYF
17	TRBV7-2	TRBJ2-6	.	.	TGTGCCAGCAGCTTAGCCCCCGCCGGGACTGGGGCCAACGTCCTGACTTTC	CASSLAPAGTGANVLTF
18	TRBV5-4	TRBJ2-2	.	TRBD2	TGTGCCAGCAGCTTGGGGACTAGCGGGGATGATGATACCGGGGAGCTGTTTTTT	CASSLGTSGDDDTGELFF
15	TRBV11-3	TRBJ2-1	.	TRBD1	TGTGCCAGCAGCGCGGACAGGAACTCCTACAATGAGCAGTTCTTC	CASSADRNSYNEQFF
15	TRBV19	TRBJ1-4	few	.	TGTGCCAGTTCCCCCGGAGCAGGGGTGAATGAAAAACTGTTTTTT	CASSPGAGVNEKLFF
14	TRBV14	TRBJ2-5	.	TRBD2	TGTGCCAGCAGCCAGGGACTAGCCCCAGAGACCCAGTACTTC	CASSQGLAPETQYF
14	TRBV6-6	TRBJ2-7	.	TRBD1	TGTGCCAGCAGTTCGCGGACAGGCACCTACGAGCAGTACTTC	CASSSRTGTYEQYF
13	TRBV29-1	TRBJ1-1	.	.	TGCAGCGGGTCGGTAGGGATGAACACTGAAGCTTTCTTT	CSGSVGMNTEAFF
16	TRBV15	TRBJ1-3	.	.	TGTGCCACCAGCAGGGAGGGACGGAGCTCTGGAAACACCATATATTTT	CATSREGRSSGNTIYF
15	TRBV19	TRBJ1-3	.	.	TGTGCCAGTAGTATCGGGGCAGGGCCTGGAAACACCATATATTTT	CASSIGAGPGNTIYF
14	TRBV7-9	TRBJ2-3	.	.	TGTGCCAGCAGCTTATCCCGGCCGGGAGATACGCAGTATTTT	CASSLSRPGDTQYF
14	TRBV29-1	TRBJ1-3	.	.	TGCAGCGTTGAGACAGGCTTCTCTGGAAACACCATATATTTT	CSVETGFSGNTIYF
15	TRBV19	TRBJ2-7	.	.	TGTGCCAGTAGTCATCCCCGACTAGGAGGTTACGAGCAGTACTTC	CASSHPRLGGYEQYF
13	TRBV27	TRBJ1-2	.	.	TGTGCCAGCAGTTTAGGCCAGAACTATGGCTACACCTTC	CASSLGQNYGYTF
12	TRBV7-6	TRBJ2-5	.	.	TGTGCCAGCAGCCCCCCAAGGGAGACCCAGTACTTC	CASSPPRETQYF
15	TRBV9	TRBJ2-1	.	.	TGTGCCAGCAGCGTAGAAGCGAGCTCCTACAATGAGCAGTTCTTC	CASSVEASSYNEQFF
16	TRBV11-2	TRBJ2-2	.	TRBD2	TGTGCCAGCGCGGGAGGAACCTCCTGGAACACCGGGGAGCTGTTTTTT	CASAGGTSWNTGELFF
13	TRBV7-8	TRBJ1-5	.	.	TGTGCCGGCAGCCCAGCAAGCAATCAGCCCCAGCATTTT	CAGSPASNQPQHF
14	TRBV5-1	TRBJ2-2	.	TRBD1	TGCGCCAGCAGCTTAGGGGGCAATGCCGGGGAGCTGTTTTTT	CASSLGGNAGELFF
16	TRBV5-4	TRBJ2-3	.	.	TGTGCCAGCAGCTTGGCCGGAAGACCGGACACAGATACGCAGTATTTT	CASSLAGRPDTDTQYF
15	TRBV30	TRBJ2-2	.	.	TGTGCCTGGAGAGGGGGTAAAAAGAACACCGGGGAGCTGTTTTTT	CAWRGGKKNTGELFF
15	TRBV5-6	TRBJ2-4	.	TRBD1	TGTGCCAGCAGCTCGACCGGGACAGCAAAAAACATTCAGTACTTC	CASSSTGTAKNIQYF
17	TRBV5-1	TRBJ2-6	.	TRBD1	TGCGCCAGCAGCTTGGCGGGGACAGGGGACGGGGCCAACGTCCTGACTTTC	CASSLAGTGDGANVLTF
16	TRBV4-3	TRBJ2-7	.	.	TGCGCCAGCAGCCGCGATTGGACAGATCTCTCCTACGAGCAGTACTTC	CASSRDWTDLSYEQYF
12	TRBV19	TRBJ2-1	once	.	TGTGCCAGTAGTAATCGGGAAGTGCAGCAGTTCTTC	CASSNREVQQFF
16	TRBV19	TRBJ1-2	.	TRBD1	TGTGCCAGTAGTATTGACAGGGGCGCCCCCGGGGATGGCTACACCTTC	CASSIDRGAPGDGYTF
12	TRBV28	TRBJ2-3	.	.	TGTGCCAGCAGCCGGATGACAGATACGCAGTATTTT	CASSRMTDTQYF